These 5 T cell receptor beta chains were all obtained from the same sample, sequenced in a study of OX40 agonist ivuxolimab in advanced cancers. Clones were read by immunoSEQ multiplex PCR, and TCRdb kept only the in-frame ones, dropping some. In the table there are roughly 67,000 clones, 88% of which are singletons. Source: CD4+ or CD8+ T cells sorted from blood, taken in a trial of the OX40 agonist ivuxolimab. The receptors derive from an adult with an advanced solid tumor such as melanoma, head and neck, liver or kidney cancer.

The V call is TRBV19, the J call TRBJ2-2; the D gene is possibly TRBD2 (6 bases). CDR3 length: 17 amino acids. In germline, CDR1 is LNHDA, CDR2 SQIVND (reference sequence). V was pared by 3 bases and J by 6 bases, with 20 bases between. CDR3 DNA: TGTGCCAGTAGTATTGCACGCATGGCGGGACTCCCCGGGGAGCTGTTTTTT. This sequence encodes CASSIARMAGLPGELFF. The whole variable domain, remainder taken from reference TRBV19 and TRBJ2-2, is DGGITQSPKYLFRKEGQNVTLSCEQNLNHDAMYWYRQDPGQGLRLIYYSQIVNDFQKGDIAEGYSVSREKKESFPLTVTSAQKNPTAFYLCASSIARMAGLPGELFFGEGSRLTVL.

The chain recombines TRBV4-2 with TRBJ2-5, with 12 nucleotides matching TRBD2. The length of the CDR3 is 19 residues. Germline values: CDR1 LGHNA, CDR2 YNFKEQ. Germline trimming cut 4 bases from V and 0 bases from J; bases unmatched to any gene: 12. CDR3 sequence (DNA): TGTGCCAGCAGCCCAGCATGGGGCAGGACTAGCGGGAACCAAGAGACCCAGTACTTC. Amino acids: CASSPAWGRTSGNQETQYF.

The gene calls are TRBV28 and TRBJ2-7, with TRBD2 matching over 10 bases. The V gene's germline CDR1 is MDHEN and CDR2 SYDVKM. V dropped 5 bases and J dropped 6; count of bases not matched to a gene: 7. The length of the CDR3 is 14 residues. CDR3 protein: CASSNPGTSVEQYF. The DNA of the CDR3 is TGTGCCAGCAGTAACCCCGGGACTAGCGTCGAGCAGTACTTC.

This clone appeared a single time. The chain has TRBV7-9 and TRBJ2-2; 8 bases line up with TRBD1. The CDR3 contains 15 residues. Looked up from germline, CDR1 is SEHNR and CDR2 is FQNEAQ (reference sequence). V shed 4 bases and J 1 base; nucleotides not matched to a gene: 2. This CDR3 is CASSSGQVNTGELFF. CDR3 in DNA: TGTGCCAGCAGCTCGGGACAGGTGAACACCGGGGAGCTGTTTTTT.

V and J are TRBV28 and TRBJ2-7; 7 bases are a match to TRBD1. With 5 bases clipped from V and 5 bases from J, the junction kept 6 bases outside the gene matches. From germline, CDR1 is MDHEN and CDR2 SYDVKM. This CDR3 is 13 amino acids long. CDR3 sequence (DNA): TGTGCCAGCAGTCCTGACAGGGCGGACGAGCAGTACTTC. Translated, it gives CASSPDRADEQYF.